This T cell receptor (beta chain) was documented in a study of shared T cell receptors in the human thymus. CDR1 is KGHSH and CDR2 is LQKENI in the germline V gene. Germline trimming cut 2 bases from V and 1 base from J; bases unmatched to any gene: 4. CDR3 length: 15 residues. Generated by immunoSEQ multiplex PCR, the TCRdb table keeps only in-frame clones and is missing some. The data show 700,000 or so clones, approximately 85% seen once. This same sample was also part of a study on human thymus T cells.

The gene calls are TRBV18 and TRBJ2-7; 8 positions agree with TRBD2. The receptor's source is a girl under three years old with a congenital heart defect. The sample was thymocytes. The CDR3, as DNA: TGTGCCAGCTCACCAGGTGGCGGGGGGTCCTACGAGCAGTACTTC. Translated, it gives CASSPGGGGSYEQYF. The full variable domain, completed using reference TRBV18 and TRBJ2-7, is NAGVMQNPRHLVRRRGQEARLRCSPMKGHSHVYWYRQLPEEGLKFMVYLQKENIIDESGMPKERFSAEFPKEGPSILRIQQVVRGDSAAYFCASSPGGGGSYEQYFGPGTRLTVT.